The clone carrying this TCR beta chain appeared a few times. The antigen remains undetermined. A second PCR of roughly 6 to 12 cycles used a sample-barcoded 5' primer and a J-beta primer mix. Each cDNA was tagged by a template-switch adaptor containing 12 random nucleotides. TCRdb itself ran the 5' RACE reads through MiXCR, one entry per CDR3 protein. Here the sample spans around 1.5 million distinct CDR3 sequences, approximately 42% being singletons. The source of the sample is a study of blood T cells in healthy people across ages. Donors ranged from about 6 to 95 years old and were healthy Caucasians in Russia. Extracted total RNA amounted to at least 5.5 micrograms for each sample. Study conclusions and caveats: Long-lived donors exceeded aged donors in naive CD4+ cells and diversity.

Trimming pared 3 bases from V and 7 bases from J, leaving 12 bases between. The CDR3 has 14 residues. The chain uses TRBV12-3 or TRBV12-4 and TRBJ1-4; TRBD1 is a possible D gene (5 bases). This clonotype was sampled from a woman aged 18 to 35 in good health. Specimen: blood. CDR3 residues: CASSFQGAIEKLFF. The CDR3 DNA is TGTGCCAGCAGTTTTCAAGGGGCGATTGAAAAACTGTTTTTT.